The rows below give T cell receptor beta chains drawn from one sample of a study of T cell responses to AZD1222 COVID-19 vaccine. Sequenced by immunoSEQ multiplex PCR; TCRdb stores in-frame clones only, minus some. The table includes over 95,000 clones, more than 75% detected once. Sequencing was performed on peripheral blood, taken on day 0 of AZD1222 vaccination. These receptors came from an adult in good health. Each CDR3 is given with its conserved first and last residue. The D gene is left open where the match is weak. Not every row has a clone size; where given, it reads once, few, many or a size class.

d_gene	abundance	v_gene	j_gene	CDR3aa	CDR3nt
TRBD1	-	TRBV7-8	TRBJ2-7	CASSGTGASYEQYF	TGTGCCAGCAGCGGGACAGGGGCGTCCTACGAGCAGTACTTC
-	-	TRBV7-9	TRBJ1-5	CASSPDSNQPQHF	TGTGCCAGCAGCCCGGACAGCAATCAGCCCCAGCATTTT
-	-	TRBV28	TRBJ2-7	CASSLERTLSYEQYF	TGTGCCAGCAGTTTAGAGCGGACTCTCTCCTACGAGCAGTACTTC
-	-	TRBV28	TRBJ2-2	CASNTQGIPGELFF	TGTGCCAGCAACACACAGGGAATTCCCGGGGAGCTGTTTTTT
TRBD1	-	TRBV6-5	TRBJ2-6	CASSQTGTGANVLTF	TGTGCCAGCAGCCAGACAGGGACTGGGGCCAACGTCCTGACTTTC
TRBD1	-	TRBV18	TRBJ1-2	CASSRGQGTYGYTF	TGTGCCAGCTCACGGGGACAGGGGACATATGGCTACACCTTC
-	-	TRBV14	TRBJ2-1	CASSGGLGSYNEQFF	TGTGCCAGCAGCGGGGGCCTGGGGTCCTACAATGAGCAGTTCTTC
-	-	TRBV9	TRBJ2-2	CASRGQAGDTGELFF	TGTGCCAGCAGGGGGCAAGCAGGCGACACCGGGGAGCTGTTTTTT
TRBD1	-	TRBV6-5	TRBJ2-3	CASSYGQGSSDTQYF	TGTGCCAGCAGTTACGGACAGGGGTCCTCGGATACGCAGTATTTT
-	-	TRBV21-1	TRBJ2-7	CASSYRKRAAYEQYF	TGTGCCAGCAGCTATAGGAAGCGGGCCGCCTACGAGCAGTACTTC
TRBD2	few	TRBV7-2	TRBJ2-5	CASSPRVAGGIETQYF	TGTGCCAGCAGCCCTCGGGTAGCGGGAGGGATAGAGACCCAGTACTTC
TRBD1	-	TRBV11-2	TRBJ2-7	CASSRIKQGAHEQYF	TGTGCCAGCAGCCGAATAAAACAGGGGGCCCACGAGCAGTACTTC
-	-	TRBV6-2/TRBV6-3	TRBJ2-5	CASSSNWKAWETQYF	TGTGCCAGCAGCTCCAATTGGAAGGCTTGGGAGACCCAGTACTTC
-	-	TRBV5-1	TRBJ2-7	CASSLEGTYEQYF	TGCGCCAGCAGCTTGGAGGGAACGTACGAGCAGTACTTC
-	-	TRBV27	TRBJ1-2	CASRSVGGSNYGYTF	TGTGCCAGCCGCTCTGTCGGGGGATCTAACTATGGCTACACCTTC
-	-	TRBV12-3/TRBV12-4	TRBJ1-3	CASSFFSGNTIYF	TGTGCCAGCAGTTTTTTCTCTGGAAACACCATATATTTT
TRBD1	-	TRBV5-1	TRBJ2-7	CASSSADRGYEQYF	TGCGCCAGCAGCTCGGCCGACAGGGGGTACGAGCAGTACTTC
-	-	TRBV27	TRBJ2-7	CASSVGGRPKSYEQYF	TGTGCCAGCAGCGTGGGTGGCAGACCCAAATCCTACGAGCAGTACTTC
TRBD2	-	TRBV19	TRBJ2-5	CASNEIGSSGKETQYF	TGTGCCAGTAATGAAATTGGGTCTAGCGGAAAAGAGACCCAGTACTTC
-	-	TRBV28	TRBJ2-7	CASSTATGSSYEQYF	TGTGCCAGCAGCACGGCAACAGGTAGCTCCTACGAGCAGTACTTC
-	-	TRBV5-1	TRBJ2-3	CASSLGTEGDTQYF	TGCGCCAGCAGCTTGGGGACTGAGGGGGATACGCAGTATTTT
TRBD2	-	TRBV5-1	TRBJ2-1	CASSLASLAGPKTNEQFF	TGCGCCAGCAGCTTGGCCTCGCTAGCGGGGCCTAAAACCAATGAGCAGTTCTTC
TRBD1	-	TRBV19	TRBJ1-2	CASSTRTGNYGYTF	TGTGCCAGTAGTACCCGGACAGGGAACTATGGCTACACCTTC
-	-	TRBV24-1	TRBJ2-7	CATCGWLHYEQYF	TGTGCCACCTGCGGGTGGCTGCACTACGAGCAGTACTTC
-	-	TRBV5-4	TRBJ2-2	CASSLAWQRNTGELFF	TGTGCCAGCAGCTTGGCCTGGCAGCGGAACACCGGGGAGCTGTTTTTT
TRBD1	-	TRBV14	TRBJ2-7	CASSPGQGNYEQYF	TGTGCCAGCAGCCCGGGACAGGGGAACTACGAGCAGTACTTC
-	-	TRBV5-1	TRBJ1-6	CASSLGRVDYNSPLHF	TGCGCCAGCAGCTTGGGTAGGGTGGACTATAATTCACCCCTCCACTTT
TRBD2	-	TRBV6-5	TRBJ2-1	CASSYGGRLAYNEQFF	TGTGCCAGCAGTTACGGCGGGAGGCTAGCTTACAATGAGCAGTTCTTC
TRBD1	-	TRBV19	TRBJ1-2	CASETGHYGYTF	TGTGCCAGTGAGACAGGGCACTATGGCTACACCTTC